This T cell receptor beta chain came from a study of T cells in Graves' hyperthyroidism and ophthalmopathy. General observations from the study: The model foresaw ophthalmopathy a median 6.5 months prior to onset.

This clonotype was observed at least ten times. Its target is not known. A roughly 10 ml volume of fresh peripheral blood provided the PBMCs. Amplified TCR beta CDR3 regions derived from RNA transcripts. First-round RT-PCR targeting the TCR CDR3 was performed with the HTBI primer set. One entry per CDR3 protein, called by TCRdb with MiXCR from the multiplex PCR reads. In the table there are hundreds of thousands of distinct CDR3 sequences, roughly a third of which are singletons. CDR1 SGHVS and CDR2 FQNEAQ come from the germline V gene. The CDR3 is 13 amino acids. V lost 5 bases to trimming and J lost 2 bases, with 6 bases between them.

The V gene is TRBV7-8, the J gene TRBJ2-2; D remains ambiguous. Sequenced sample: blood. This TCR derives from a woman in her thirties or forties with Graves' hyperthyroidism. The CDR3 region is CASSRLNTGELFF. The CDR3 DNA reads as TGTGCCAGCAGCCGTTTAAACACCGGGGAGCTGTTTTTT. Full variable domain (rest looked up from reference TRBV7-8 and TRBJ2-2): GAGVSQSPRYKVAKRGQDVALRCDPISGHVSLFWYQQALGQGPEFLTYFQNEAQLDKSGLPSDRFFAERPEGSVSTLKIQRTQQEDSAVYLCASSRLNTGELFFGEGSRLTVL.